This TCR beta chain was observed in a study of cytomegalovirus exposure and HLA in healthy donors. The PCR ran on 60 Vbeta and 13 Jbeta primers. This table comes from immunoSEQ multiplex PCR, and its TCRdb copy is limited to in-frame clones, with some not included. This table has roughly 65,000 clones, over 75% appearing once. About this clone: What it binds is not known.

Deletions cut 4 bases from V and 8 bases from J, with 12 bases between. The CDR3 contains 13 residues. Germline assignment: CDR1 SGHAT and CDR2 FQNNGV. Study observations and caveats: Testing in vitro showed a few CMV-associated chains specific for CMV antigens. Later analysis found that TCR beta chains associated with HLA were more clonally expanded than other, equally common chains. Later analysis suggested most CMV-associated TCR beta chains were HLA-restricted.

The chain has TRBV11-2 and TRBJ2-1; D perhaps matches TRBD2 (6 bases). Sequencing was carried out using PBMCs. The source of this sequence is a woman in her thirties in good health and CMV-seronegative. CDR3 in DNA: TGTGCCAGCAGCTCCTCCGGGAGCCATGAGCAGTTCTTC. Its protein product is CASSSSGSHEQFF. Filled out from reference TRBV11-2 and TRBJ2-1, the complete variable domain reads EAGVAQSPRYKIIEKRQSVAFWCNPISGHATLYWYQQILGQGPKLLIQFQNNGVVDDSQLPKDRFSAERLKGVDSTLKIQPAKLEDSAVYLCASSSSGSHEQFFGPGTRLTVL.